These 18 T cell receptor beta chains came from one sample sequenced in a study of CD8+ T cells in alopecia areata. Extracted RNA was reverse transcribed into cDNA, the sequencing template. Clones were sequenced by immunoSEQ multiplex PCR, and TCRdb holds only the in-frame ones, with some missing. The table shows about 200,000 clones, with 56% occurring only once. Source material: CD8+ T cells sorted from blood. The receptors here all came from a human donor in good health.

This chain connects TRBV29-1 to TRBJ2-3, with D maybe TRBD2 (5 bases). CDR3 length equals 14 residues. From germline, CDR1 is SQVTM and CDR2 ANQGSEA. Trimming took 4 bases from V and 4 from J, leaving 15 bases between them. CDR3 amino acids: CSVGSAAAADTQYF. The CDR3 DNA follows: TGCAGCGTTGGATCAGCGGCCGCAGCAGATACGCAGTATTTT.

This clone has just a few counts. V and J are TRBV12-5 and TRBJ1-1; D is ambiguous. The CDR3 covers 11 residues. Per the germline V gene, CDR1 is LGHNT and CDR2 is FRNRAP. Deletions cut 7 bases from V and 0 bases from J, with 3 bases between. The CDR3 loop reads CASVVNTEAFF. CDR3 coding DNA: TGTGCTAGTGTGGTGAACACTGAAGCTTTCTTT. The variable domain in full, with the rest retrieved from reference TRBV12-5 and TRBJ1-1, is DARVTQTPRHKVTEMGQEVTMRCQPILGHNTVFWYRQTMMQGLELLAYFRNRAPLDDSGMPKDRFSAEMPDATLATLKIQPSEPRDSAVYFCASVVNTEAFFGQGTRLTVV.

A few counts support this clone. The chain recombines TRBV4-1 with TRBJ2-1, with 9 nucleotides matching TRBD1. CDR1 is MGHRA, CDR2 YSYEKL, per germline. This CDR3 has 15 amino acids. V lost 5 bases to trimming and J lost 5 bases; unmatched junction nucleotides: 7. CDR3 amino acids: CASSSWGTGNNEQFF. In nucleotides, the CDR3 is TGCGCCAGCAGCTCCTGGGGGACAGGGAACAATGAGCAGTTCTTC.

The V gene is TRBV29-1, the J gene TRBJ2-1; D is ambiguous. V shed 3 bases and J shed 6 bases, with 9 bases lying between them. From germline, CDR1 is SQVTM and CDR2 ANQGSEA. The CDR3 has 12 amino acids. CDR3 amino acids: CSVEALSNEQFF. For the CDR3, the DNA is TGCAGCGTTGAGGCTCTGTCCAATGAGCAGTTCTTC.

Here the CDR3 reads CATSRGPPGGNQPQHF. The CDR3 bases are TGTGCCACCAGCAGAGGCCCCCCCGGCGGCAATCAGCCCCAGCATTTT. V and J are TRBV15 and TRBJ1-5; no reliable D call. The length of the CDR3 is 16 residues. Between the trimmed V and J ends, which lost 1 base and 2 bases, there was a span of 12 bases. Germline CDR1 is LNHNV and CDR2 is YYDKDF (reference sequence).

V is TRBV2 and J is TRBJ1-5; D remains unclear. CDR3 length equals 13 residues. The V end lost 3 bases, the J end lost 4 bases, and 7 bases lay between the germline ends. The germline V gene encodes CDR1 SNHLY and CDR2 FYNNEI. CDR3 sequence reads: CASSDWVNQPQHF. The CDR3 DNA reads as TGTGCCAGCAGTGATTGGGTTAATCAGCCCCAGCATTTT.

The rearrangement links TRBV27 to TRBJ2-1; D may be TRBD2 (5 bases). Germline CDR1 is MNHEY and CDR2 is SMNVEV (reference sequence). CDR3 length: 14 amino acids. With 11 bases removed from V and 5 bases from J, the gap between germline ends came to 19 bases. CDR3 in amino acids: CASPRGPPDNEQFF. As DNA, the CDR3 is TGTGCCTCCCCTCGGGGTCCTCCCGACAATGAGCAGTTCTTC.

This clone was picked up a small number of times. J is TRBJ2-1 and V is TRBV4-1; the D gene is possibly TRBD2 (6 bases). V shed 4 bases and J shed 14 bases, with 12 bases lying between them. This CDR3 contains 11 residues. Germline CDR1 and CDR2: MGHRA and YSYEKL. The chain's CDR3 is CASSRGVEEFF. CDR3 DNA sequence: TGCGCCAGCAGCCGCGGGGTCGAGGAGTTCTTC.

Only one count was recorded for this clone. The V and J genes are TRBV25-1 and TRBJ2-7; TRBD1 might be the D (6 bases). Germline-derived CDR1 and CDR2 are MGHDK and SYGVNS. The V end lost 1 base, the J end lost 7 bases, and 20 bases lay between the germline ends. This CDR3 region has 16 residues. The CDR3 coding sequence is TGTGCCAGCAGTGAATGGGCGAGACAGGATAAGGCGGAGCAGTACTTC. Translating it yields CASSEWARQDKAEQYF.

V usage is TRBV6-5 and J usage is TRBJ1-1; perhaps TRBD1 as D (6 bases). Trimming pared 2 bases from V and 6 bases from J, leaving 16 bases between. The CDR3 covers 15 residues. Germline V gene lookup returns CDR1 MNHEY and CDR2 SVGAGI. The CDR3 spells CASSYPAGAQAEAFF. The CDR3 nucleotides read TGTGCCAGCAGTTACCCAGCAGGGGCGCAGGCTGAAGCTTTCTTT.

The genes are TRBV29-1 and TRBJ1-1; D is unclear. This CDR3 spans 15 amino acids. The V and J ends lost 0 bases and 0 bases respectively, with 11 bases between them. Germline values: CDR1 SQVTM, CDR2 ANQGSEA. The CDR3 DNA reads TGCAGCGTTGAAGAGGTGGGATCTATGAACACTGAAGCTTTCTTT. Translating gives CSVEEVGSMNTEAFF.

This clone was observed a single time. This chain uses TRBV7-9 with TRBJ1-6; D gene ambiguous. This CDR3 spans 15 amino acids. The V gene's germline CDR1 is SEHNR and CDR2 FQNEAQ (reference sequence). Trimming cost V 3 bases and J 13 bases, with 19 bases left between them. The DNA of the CDR3 is TGTGCCAGCAGCTTGTCTGGCGGACCCAACTCGCCCCTCCACTTT. It codes for CASSLSGGPNSPLHF.

The V and J genes are TRBV14 and TRBJ1-1, with D uncertain. Germline CDR1 and CDR2: SGHDN and FVKESK. Trimming pared 1 base from V and 3 bases from J, leaving 12 bases between. CDR3 length: 15 amino acids. The CDR3 loop reads CASSQAVYGDTEAFF. Written as DNA, the CDR3 is TGTGCCAGCAGCCAAGCGGTCTATGGGGACACTGAAGCTTTCTTT.

CDR3 nucleotide sequence: TGTGCCAGCAGCTCCTTCCAAGAGACCCAGTACTTC. Translating it yields CASSSFQETQYF. The V call is TRBV13, the J call TRBJ2-5; D ambiguous. Germline V lookup: CDR1 PRHDT, CDR2 FYEKMQ (reference sequence). Trimming removed 4 bases at V and 1 base at J, with 4 bases between. This CDR3 has 12 residues.

V and J are TRBV7-9 and TRBJ1-5; D not resolved. Trimming took 5 bases from V and 2 from J, leaving 10 bases between them. From germline, CDR1 is SEHNR and CDR2 FQNEAQ (reference sequence). The CDR3 extends over 14 amino acids. The CDR3 nucleotides are TGTGCCAGCAGCCAAGTTGGCCGCAATCAGCCCCAGCATTTT. Its translation: CASSQVGRNQPQHF.

This sequence joins TRBV5-4 and TRBJ1-2, with 7 positions matching TRBD1. Per germline, CDR1 SGHNT and CDR2 YYREEE (reference sequence). With 3 bases clipped from V and 6 bases from J, the junction kept 11 bases outside the gene matches. The CDR3 runs 15 residues. CDR3 residues: CASSSPSGGRDGYTF. In DNA, the CDR3 is TGTGCCAGCAGCTCACCTTCAGGGGGTAGAGATGGCTACACCTTC.

V usage is TRBV4-1 and J usage is TRBJ2-7; 8 bases are shared with TRBD2. In germline, CDR1 is MGHRA, CDR2 YSYEKL. V gave up 1 base and J gave up 0 bases; unmatched junction bases: 2. The CDR3 consists of 15 residues. For the CDR3, the DNA is TGCGCCAGCAGCCAAGTACTAGCGGACTCCTACGAGCAGTACTTC. Protein sequence: CASSQVLADSYEQYF.

This clone showed up many times. V gene TRBV2 combines with J gene TRBJ2-5; D gene unclear. The CDR3 has 13 residues. V shed 5 bases and J shed 7 bases, with 14 bases lying between them. Germline-derived CDR1 and CDR2 are SNHLY and FYNNEI. Here the CDR3 reads CASSPPSDRTQYF. The DNA of the CDR3 is TGTGCCAGCAGTCCCCCCTCAGACCGGACCCAGTACTTC.